A selection of T cell receptor beta chains follows, all from one sample in a study of blood T cell repertoires in COVID-19. Here immunoSEQ multiplex PCR was the method, and the copy in TCRdb shows in-frame clones only, minus some. The sample has under 200,000 clones, roughly 90% seen once. The source material was PBMCs or T cells enriched from blood (not recorded which). Receptors were obtained from a woman in her forties or fifties who had recovered from COVID-19. CDR3s include the opening cysteine and the closing phenylalanine or tryptophan. The order of the fields is J gene, V gene, CDR3 length, clone size, D gene, CDR3 protein, CDR3 DNA. D genes are given only for firm matches. For some rows the clone size is stated as once, few or many, or as a class when expanded; others skip it.

TRBJ2-3,TRBV5-6,16,.,TRBD2,CASSLESGSSTDTQYF,TGTGCCAGCAGCCTCGAGAGCGGGAGCAGCACAGATACGCAGTATTTT
TRBJ2-5,TRBV15,16,.,TRBD2,CATSRGAGGYQETQYF,TGTGCCACCAGCAGGGGAGCGGGAGGGTACCAAGAGACCCAGTACTTC
TRBJ2-5,TRBV6-5,14,.,TRBD2,CASRSGLARETQYF,TGTGCCAGCAGATCGGGACTAGCGAGGGAGACCCAGTACTTC
TRBJ1-3,TRBV11-2,15,once,TRBD1,CASRTLTGAGNTIYF,TGTGCCAGCAGAACATTGACAGGGGCTGGAAACACCATATATTTT
TRBJ2-2,TRBV5-1,14,.,.,CASSPLPPTGELFF,TGCGCCAGCAGCCCCCTCCCTCCCACCGGGGAGCTGTTTTTT
TRBJ1-1,TRBV30,15,once,.,CAWSSGQSLRAEAFF,TGTGCCTGGAGTTCCGGACAGAGCTTAAGGGCTGAAGCTTTCTTT
TRBJ2-1,TRBV5-1,17,.,.,CASSLGLATFSYNEQFF,TGCGCCAGCAGCTTGGGGTTAGCTACGTTCTCCTACAATGAGCAGTTCTTC
TRBJ2-5,TRBV6-2/TRBV6-3,17,.,TRBD1,CASSSVGTGGGGETQYF,TGTGCCAGCAGTTCCGTCGGAACAGGGGGAGGAGGGGAGACCCAGTACTTC
TRBJ2-1,TRBV29-1,16,.,.,CSAHLLSSGSYNEQFF,TGCAGCGCCCACTTACTAAGTTCGGGGTCCTACAATGAGCAGTTCTTC
TRBJ2-5,TRBV27,18,.,TRBD2,CASSRTSGRAGPKETQYF,TGTGCCAGCAGCCGGACTAGCGGGAGAGCAGGGCCCAAAGAGACCCAGTACTTC
TRBJ2-1,TRBV27,14,once,TRBD2,CASSAYTSEGEQFF,TGTGCCAGCAGTGCCTATACTAGCGAGGGTGAGCAGTTCTTC
TRBJ1-2,TRBV27,12,.,TRBD1,CASSGQGEGYTF,TGTGCCAGCAGCGGACAGGGGGAAGGCTACACCTTC
TRBJ2-7,TRBV19,18,.,TRBD2,CASSRGLAGGYSTHEQYF,TGTGCCAGTAGTAGGGGTCTAGCGGGAGGATATTCTACCCACGAGCAGTACTTC
TRBJ1-1,TRBV14,17,once,TRBD1,CASSQDRGQVMNTEAFF,TGTGCCAGCAGCCAAGATAGGGGACAGGTCATGAACACTGAAGCTTTCTTT
TRBJ2-1,TRBV6-5,14,.,.,CASSSRWGDNEQFF,TGTGCCAGCAGTTCCAGATGGGGGGACAATGAGCAGTTCTTC
TRBJ1-6,TRBV27,14,many,TRBD1,CASSQDRGPSPLHF,TGTGCCAGCAGTCAGGACAGGGGGCCTTCACCCCTCCACTTT
TRBJ2-1,TRBV2,13,.,.,CASLREKGNEQFF,TGTGCCAGCCTACGGGAGAAGGGCAATGAGCAGTTCTTC
TRBJ2-3,TRBV9,13,once,TRBD2,CASSVTSEGTQYF,TGTGCCAGCAGCGTGACTAGCGAGGGTACGCAGTATTTT
TRBJ1-5,TRBV18,15,.,.,CASSFQGGGNQPQHF,TGTGCCAGCTCATTTCAGGGAGGGGGCAATCAGCCCCAGCATTTT
TRBJ2-1,TRBV3-1/TRBV3-2,15,.,TRBD2,CASSLLGSGSDEQFF,TGTGCCAGCAGCCTGTTGGGAAGCGGGAGCGATGAGCAGTTCTTC
TRBJ2-1,TRBV3-1/TRBV3-2,16,.,TRBD2,CASSDGLAGGLNEQFF,TGTGCCAGCAGCGACGGACTAGCGGGAGGGCTCAATGAGCAGTTCTTC
TRBJ2-7,TRBV9,15,.,TRBD1,CASSVGQGALYEQYF,TGTGCCAGCAGCGTAGGACAGGGGGCTCTTTACGAGCAGTACTTC
TRBJ2-3,TRBV5-8,13,.,TRBD1,CASSLQGPDTQYF,TGTGCCAGCAGCTTACAGGGGCCAGATACGCAGTATTTT
TRBJ2-3,TRBV4-1,16,.,TRBD1,CASSQAHRGQADTQYF,TGCGCCAGCAGCCAGGCCCACAGGGGGCAGGCAGATACGCAGTATTTT
TRBJ1-2,TRBV5-5,13,.,.,CASSSELGYGYTF,TGTGCCAGCAGCTCCGAGCTCGGCTATGGCTACACCTTC
TRBJ2-7,TRBV11-3,17,.,.,CASSLVSIVGNTYEQYF,TGTGCCAGCAGCTTAGTTAGCATTGTCGGAAACACCTACGAGCAGTACTTC